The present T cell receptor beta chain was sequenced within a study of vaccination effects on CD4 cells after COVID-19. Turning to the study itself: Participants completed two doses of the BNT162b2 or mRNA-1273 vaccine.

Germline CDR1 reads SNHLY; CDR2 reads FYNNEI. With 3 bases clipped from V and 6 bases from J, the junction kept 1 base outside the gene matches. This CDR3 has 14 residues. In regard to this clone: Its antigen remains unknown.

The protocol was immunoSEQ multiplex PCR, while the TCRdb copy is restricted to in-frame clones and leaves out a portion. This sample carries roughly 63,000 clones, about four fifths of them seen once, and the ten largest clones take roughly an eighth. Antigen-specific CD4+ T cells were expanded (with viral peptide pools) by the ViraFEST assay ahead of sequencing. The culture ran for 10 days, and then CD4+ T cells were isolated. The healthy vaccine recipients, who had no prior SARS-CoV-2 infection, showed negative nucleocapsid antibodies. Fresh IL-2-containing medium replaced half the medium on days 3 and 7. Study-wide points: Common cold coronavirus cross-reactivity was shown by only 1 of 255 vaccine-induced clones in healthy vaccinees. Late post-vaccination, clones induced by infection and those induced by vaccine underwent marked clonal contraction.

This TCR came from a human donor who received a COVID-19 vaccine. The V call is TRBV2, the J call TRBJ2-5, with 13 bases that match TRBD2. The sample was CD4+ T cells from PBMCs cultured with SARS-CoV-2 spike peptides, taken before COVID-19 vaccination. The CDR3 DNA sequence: TGTGCCAGCAGTGAGGGACTAGCGGGGAAGACCCAGTACTTC. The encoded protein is CASSEGLAGKTQYF. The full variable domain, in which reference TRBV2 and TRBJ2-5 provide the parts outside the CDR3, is EPEVTQTPSHQVTQMGQEVILRCVPISNHLYFYWYRQILGQKVEFLVSFYNNEISEKSEIFDDQFSVERPDGSNFTLKIRSTKLEDSAMYFCASSEGLAGKTQYFGPGTRLLVL.